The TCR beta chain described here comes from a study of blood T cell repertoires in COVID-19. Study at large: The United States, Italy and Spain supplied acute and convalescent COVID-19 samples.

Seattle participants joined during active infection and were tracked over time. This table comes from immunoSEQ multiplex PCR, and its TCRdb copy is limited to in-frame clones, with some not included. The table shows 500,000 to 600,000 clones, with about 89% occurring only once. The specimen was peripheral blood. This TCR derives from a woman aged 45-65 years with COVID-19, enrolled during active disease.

The CDR3 nucleotides read TGCAGTGCTAGTATTCAGGGTGTGGGCTATGGCTACACCTTC. This translates into CSASIQGVGYGYTF. The V call is TRBV20-1, the J call TRBJ1-2; TRBD1 might be the D (5 bases). This CDR3 has 14 amino acids. Germline V gene sequence: CDR1 DFQATT, CDR2 SNEGSKA (reference sequence). V was pared by 3 bases and J by 4 bases, with 15 bases between.